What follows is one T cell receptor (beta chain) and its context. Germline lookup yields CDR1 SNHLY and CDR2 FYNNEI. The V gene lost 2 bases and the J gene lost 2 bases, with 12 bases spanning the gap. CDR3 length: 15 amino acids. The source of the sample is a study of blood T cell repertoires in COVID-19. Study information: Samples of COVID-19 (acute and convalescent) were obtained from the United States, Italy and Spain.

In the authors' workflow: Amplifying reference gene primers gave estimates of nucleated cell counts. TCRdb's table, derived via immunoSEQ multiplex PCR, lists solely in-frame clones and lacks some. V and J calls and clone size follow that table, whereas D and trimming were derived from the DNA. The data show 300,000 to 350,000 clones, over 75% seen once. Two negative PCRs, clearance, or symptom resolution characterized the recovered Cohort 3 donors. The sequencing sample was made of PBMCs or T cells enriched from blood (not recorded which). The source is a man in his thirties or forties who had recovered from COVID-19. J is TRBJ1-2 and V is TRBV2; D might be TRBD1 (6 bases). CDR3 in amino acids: CASSEFRGRNYGYTF. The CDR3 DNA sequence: TGTGCCAGCAGTGAATTCAGGGGCCGGAACTATGGCTACACCTTC.